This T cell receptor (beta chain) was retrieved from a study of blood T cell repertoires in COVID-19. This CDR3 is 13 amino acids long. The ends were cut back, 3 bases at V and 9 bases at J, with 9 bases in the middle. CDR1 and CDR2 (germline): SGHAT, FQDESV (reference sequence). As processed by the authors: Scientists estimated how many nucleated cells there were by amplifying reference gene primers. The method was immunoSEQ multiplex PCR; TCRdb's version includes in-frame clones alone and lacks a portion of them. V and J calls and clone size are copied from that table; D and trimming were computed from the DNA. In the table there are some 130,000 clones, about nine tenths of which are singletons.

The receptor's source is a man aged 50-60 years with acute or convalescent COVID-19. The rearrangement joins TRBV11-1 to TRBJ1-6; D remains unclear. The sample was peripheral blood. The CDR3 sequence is CASSFMTSSPLHF. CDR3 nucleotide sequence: TGTGCCAGCAGCTTCATGACATCTTCACCCCTCCACTTT.